The clone carrying this T cell receptor (beta chain) was found a few times. The antigen is undetermined. This sample was included in a study of T cell responses to AZD1222 COVID-19 vaccine. For the study at large: Second-dose intervals near 4 or 12 weeks were combined. Regarding the study as a whole: It should be noted that donors were predominantly white British and more often female, and clonal diversity was possibly underestimated.

Method: immunoSEQ multiplex PCR; TCRdb's copy keeps in-frame clones and lacks some. The table includes 110,000 to 150,000 clones, approximately 83% detected once. Source: peripheral blood, taken on day 0 of AZD1222 vaccination. The receptor was derived from an adult in good health.

CDR3 in DNA: TGCAGCGTTGACGCCCCGACAGGGACCGGGGAGCTGTTTTTT. It is translated as CSVDAPTGTGELFF. The rearrangement uses TRBV29-1 and TRBJ2-2; 7 nucleotides match TRBD1. Germline assignment: CDR1 SQVTM and CDR2 ANQGSEA. The CDR3 sequence is 14 residues long. V dropped 3 bases and J dropped 5; count of bases not matched to a gene: 6.